This TCR beta chain was documented in a study of OX40 agonist ivuxolimab in advanced cancers. Study-level information: Every patient in dose escalation had hepatocellular carcinoma, melanoma, renal cell or head and neck cancer.

The ends were cut back, 10 bases at V and 1 base at J, with 8 bases in the middle. Germline V gene sequence: CDR1 MDHEN, CDR2 SYDVKM. The CDR3 totals 12 residues. Study-wide findings and caveats: At 0.1 to 3.0 mg/kg and by week 6, clonal expansion occurred in CD4+ and CD8+ blood T cells.

The protocol was immunoSEQ multiplex PCR, while the TCRdb copy is restricted to in-frame clones and leaves out a portion. Altogether approximately 84,000 clones are present, 80% to 90% being singletons, with the ten largest covering approximately 0.19%. On this clone: Its cognate antigen is unknown.

The gene calls are TRBV28 and TRBJ2-1, with D unresolved. Sequenced material: CD4+ or CD8+ T cells sorted from blood, taken in a trial of the OX40 agonist ivuxolimab. The sequence came from an adult with an advanced solid tumor such as melanoma, head and neck, liver or kidney cancer. The CDR3 is CAILRSYNEQFF. The CDR3 DNA sequence: TGTGCCATCCTGAGGTCCTACAATGAGCAGTTCTTC.